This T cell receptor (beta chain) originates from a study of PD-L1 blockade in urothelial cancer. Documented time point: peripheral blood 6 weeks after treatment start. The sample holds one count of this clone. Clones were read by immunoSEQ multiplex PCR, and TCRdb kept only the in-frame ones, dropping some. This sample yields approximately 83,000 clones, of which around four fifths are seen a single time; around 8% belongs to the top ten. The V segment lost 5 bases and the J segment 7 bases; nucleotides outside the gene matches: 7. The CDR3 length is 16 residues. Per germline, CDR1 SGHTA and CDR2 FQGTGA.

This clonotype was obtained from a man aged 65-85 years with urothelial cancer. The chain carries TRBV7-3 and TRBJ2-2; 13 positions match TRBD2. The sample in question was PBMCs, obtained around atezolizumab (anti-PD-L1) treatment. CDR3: CASSTGTSGDGGELFF. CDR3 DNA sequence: TGTGCCAGCAGCACCGGGACTAGCGGGGATGGCGGGGAGCTGTTTTTT.